Listed below are T cell receptor beta chains from one sample, sequenced in a study of vaccination effects on CD4 cells after COVID-19. Here immunoSEQ multiplex PCR was the method, and the copy in TCRdb shows in-frame clones only, minus some. The sample consists of 57,000 or so clones, more than 70% of them appearing once. No antigen is known for these receptors. Material: CD4+ T cells from PBMCs cultured with HCoV-229E spike peptides, obtained after COVID-19 vaccination. The receptors stem from a human donor who received a COVID-19 vaccine. CDR3s include the opening cysteine and the closing phenylalanine or tryptophan. Fields, in order: J gene, D gene, clone size, V gene, CDR3 DNA, CDR3 protein. A D gene is named only where the DNA matches it firmly. The listing skips clone size in some rows; elsewhere it reads once, few, many or a size class.

>TRBJ1-6|TRBD1|few|TRBV6-6
TGTGCCAGCAGTCGATCCGGGACAGTTAATTCACCCCTCCACTTT
CASSRSGTVNSPLHF
>TRBJ2-1|TRBD1|-|TRBV19
TGTGCCAGTAGTATAGCCTCCGGGACAGGGGGCAGTGAGCAGTTCTTC
CASSIASGTGGSEQFF
>TRBJ2-2|-|few|TRBV12-5
TGTGCTAGTGGTTTGGTAGACTCCGGGGAGCTGTTTTTT
CASGLVDSGELFF
>TRBJ1-5|-|-|TRBV19
TGTGCCAGTAGTACGGTCCGAAAGGGGAGCAATCAGCCCCAGCATTTT
CASSTVRKGSNQPQHF
>TRBJ1-5|TRBD1|-|TRBV19
TGTGCCAGCTCGGACAGGGGGCTAGGTCCCCAGCATTTT
CASSDRGLGPQHF
>TRBJ1-2|TRBD1|-|TRBV5-5
TGTGCCAGCAGCCCTGAACAGGGGAACTATGGCTACACCTTC
CASSPEQGNYGYTF
>TRBJ2-2|-|-|TRBV7-9
TGTGCCAGCAGCTTAAATCCCGGGGAGCTGTTTTTT
CASSLNPGELFF
>TRBJ1-2|-|-|TRBV6-6
TGTGCCAGCAGTTTTTCCCCGACAACTCCTAACTATGGCTACACCTTC
CASSFSPTTPNYGYTF
>TRBJ2-3|-|-|TRBV29-1
TGCAGCGTTGAAGAGCGGCGGGACAACACAGATACGCAGTATTTT
CSVEERRDNTDTQYF
>TRBJ2-2|TRBD1|few|TRBV5-5
TGTGCCAGCAGCTTGGTTAGTCTCGGGACAGGGAACACCGGGGAGCTGTTTTTT
CASSLVSLGTGNTGELFF
>TRBJ1-3|-|few|TRBV6-6
TGTGCCAGCAGCCCGGGATTCTCTGGAAACACCATATATTTT
CASSPGFSGNTIYF
>TRBJ2-2|TRBD2|once|TRBV11-2
TGTGCCAGCAGCCGAATCCGGGGGGGTAGGCCCGGGGAGCTGTTTTTT
CASSRIRGGRPGELFF
>TRBJ1-3|-|few|TRBV5-1
TGCGCCAGCAGCTCCGACTCTGGAAACACCATATATTTT
CASSSDSGNTIYF
>TRBJ1-3|-|-|TRBV9
TGTGCCAGCAGCGCCGGGACAACTGGAAACACCATATATTTT
CASSAGTTGNTIYF
>TRBJ1-3|-|-|TRBV5-1
TGCGCCAGCAGCTTGTCCTGGGTCGGAAACACCATATATTTT
CASSLSWVGNTIYF
>TRBJ2-3|TRBD2|-|TRBV7-8
TGTGCCAGCAGCTCCCTAGCGGGGGGTCCCTATACGCAGTATTTT
CASSSLAGGPYTQYF